This TCR beta chain emerged from a study of cytomegalovirus exposure and HLA in healthy donors (dated by TCRdb to the late 2010s). In terms of the full investigation: According to an earlier analysis of 587 of the donors, 150 million to 200 million T cells yielded 120 million or so unique TCR beta sequences and approximately 280 Gb of sequence data. An early release covering 550 to 650 HLA-typed donors comprised about 300 gigabases of sequencing data and 85 million or so unique TCR sequences. Of the 300 to 450 genotyped donors, 65% to 90% fell in the genetic ancestry cluster associated with self-reported Caucasian donors. The aim of the study was to test whether cataloging public T cell receptors could identify signatures of past pathogen exposure. The study profiled the T cell repertoires of hundreds of subjects by immunosequencing and related them to cytomegalovirus serostatus. Besides the first cohort of approximately 670 subjects, a separate validation cohort made up of roughly 120 different subjects was used. High-throughput TCR immunosequencing, statistical association of individual TCRs with disease status, and machine learning were combined to predict cytomegalovirus infection status. A later analysis re-examined previously published TCR beta repertoires from 600 to 700 donors and added high-resolution HLA genotyping to investigate patterns of TCR occurrence. Rather than using new phenotypic data, the later analysis identified candidate immune exposures from TCR beta sequences and from how often those sequences occurred across donors. To decide whether each TCR beta V gene segment behaved as functional or pseudogenic, an earlier analysis of fewer than 750 of the donors relied on high-throughput TCR beta sequencing. Donor age, sex, ethnicity and CMV serostatus were collected together with the repertoire data. Genome-wide SNP genotypes for about 60% of the roughly 700 donors were used in a later genetic analysis, which treated that subset as a discovery cohort. All discovery cohort repertoires had been generated on a single sequencing platform. Class I and class II HLA loci were covered by the typing at four-digit resolution. The number of donors typed differed by locus, with roughly 620-630 for A, B, C, DRB1 and DQB1, roughly 520 for DQA1, 600 to 610 for DPA1, and under 490 for DPB1. Several DR-DQ haplotypes were handled as single units for association and clustering because linkage in the cohort was strong. On average, about 200,000 unique TCR beta nucleotide sequences were sequenced per donor among 350 to 400 genotyped donors of the cohort, with about 19% of those sequences being non-productive. The research as a whole found: Correlated functional status among segregating V segments might be attributable to linkage disequilibrium, but an unknown experimental factor could not be ruled out. In vitro tests confirmed that three of the cytomegalovirus-associated TCR beta chains recognize cytomegalovirus antigens. An association between a missense DCLRE1C variant and V-gene and J-gene trimming of TCR beta chains was found in a later genetic analysis and replicated in an independent cohort. In a later analysis, the rate of TCR association differed among HLA loci, with DRB1 alleles having the most associated TCRs and HLA-C alleles having the fewest. Presence/absence analyses assumed roughly uniform sequencing depth across donors, an assumption that may not hold. According to a later genetic analysis, donors in an Asian-associated ancestry cluster had fewer N-insertions in productive TCRs than the approximately 610-donor mean. Cytomegalovirus status was reported to be diagnosed by the classifier with high specificity and sensitivity in both the original and validation cohorts. Most TCR sequences were observed very rarely across donors, whereas some public TCRs were present in many individuals. Because HLA typing was unavailable for some donors at each locus, only the typed subset was used in association tests. Specific HLA alleles were associated with over 15,000 TCR beta sequences at a false discovery rate of 0.05 in a later analysis. A further reported finding was that TCR beta sequences accurately predicted the HLA-A and HLA-B alleles for most subjects in the first cohort. A cluster of highly shared sequence variants was judged likely to represent a technical artifact of the sequencing pipeline. In this cohort, only TCR beta chains were sequenced, and detectable features were limited by the absence of alpha or paired-chain data. A later analysis found that most CMV-associated TCR beta chains appeared HLA-restricted, with HLA associations seemingly driven largely by CMV exposure. The earlier analysis of approximately 540 of the donors excluded 15 to 20 rarely observed V segments, including chromosome 9 orphons, because counts were too low. In an earlier analysis of about 550 of the donors, most TCR beta V segments were observed in productive rearrangements about 87% or about 30% of the time, broadly matching IMGT annotations. In the study, 150 to 200 TCR beta chains were listed as associated with cytomegalovirus. Strong co-occurrence of HLA alleles, especially DR and DQ, made assigning TCR associations to individual alleles difficult. The 87-base-pair reads could not distinguish some IMGT-functional V segments, including TRBV6-2 and TRBV6-3, so those segments were excluded. It was suggested by the authors that the approach could potentially be generalized to other disease states and immunological phenotypes. A later analysis reported that several top co-occurrence clusters appeared linked to parvovirus B19, influenza, CMV and Epstein-Barr virus. Immune exposure information for the cohort was limited to CMV serostatus. In a later analysis, HLA-associated TCR beta chains showed more clonal expansion and lower generation probabilities than non-associated chains that were equally common.

Based on the germline V gene, the CDR1 and CDR2 sequences are SGDLS and YYNGEE. Its CDR3 holds 18 amino acids, cysteine through phenylalanine. The kept DNA is CDR3 alone, 54 bases in frame from the first base. V is reduced by 7 bases and J by 0 bases, leaving a spacing of 23 bases between them. In regard to this clone: What this receptor recognizes is not known. Qualities for individual bases were not recorded, and no much larger clone is one base off.

The library was prepared using the immunoSEQ multiplex PCR assay. A mixture of 60 forward primers for TCR Vbeta segments and 13 reverse primers for TCR Jbeta segments was used in the multiplex PCR. Amplification of the CDR3 region of rearranged TCR beta genes was performed with a multiplex PCR assay on genomic DNA. The Illumina HiSeq System was used to sequence the amplified TCR beta libraries as 87-base-pair reads. On the study's bioinformatics: A later analysis tallied approximately 87 million unique TCR beta chains across the 610 or so repertoires, and about 10 million of those chains were shared by two or more donors. Raw reads were error-corrected and collapsed into unique sequences with a nearest-neighbor algorithm that merged closely related sequences to remove PCR and sequencing errors. CDR3 sequences were aligned to IMGT reference sequences to assign V, D and J gene segments. Each retained sequence needed at least a six-nucleotide match to both a V gene segment and a J gene segment. Rearrangements were classified as productive when the CDR3 lacked stop codons and remained in frame with V and J, and all other rearrangements were classified as non-productive. Following IMGT convention, CDR3 was defined as the stretch from the second conserved V-encoded cysteine to the conserved J-encoded phenylalanine. The earlier analysis of approximately 590 of the donors excluded any sequence lacking an unambiguous match to a single V gene segment. In an earlier analysis of more than 500 of the donors, a V segment was called functional when productive rearrangements were above 56.7%, and segregating when the standard deviation between donors exceeded 5%. A statistical classification framework was built to diagnose cytomegalovirus status from the catalog of TCR beta chain sequences. A later analysis assigned V and J genes by comparing TCR nucleotide sequences with IMGT/GENE-DB human TR gene sequences. A later analysis assigned CDR3 sequences and most-parsimonious VDJ recombination scenarios with the TCRdist pipeline. In a later analysis, each TCR beta chain was defined by its CDR3 amino acid sequence together with its V-gene family, and reads without a unique V-gene family were excluded. In a later analysis, approximately 590 highly shared, low-generation-probability nucleotide sequences were removed to address suspected cross-contamination and a sequencing artifact. For each public chain, a later analysis derived a clonal expansion index from normalized ranks of inferred template counts within each repertoire. A later analysis computed generation probabilities with a VDJ recombination model fitted to out-of-frame rearrangements, and checked the results against IGoR. In a later analysis, TCR-TCR, TCR-HLA and TCR-CMV co-occurrence was scored with hypergeometric tests, and a repertoire-size bias correction was applied to TCR pairs. To estimate false discovery rates, a later analysis permuted the HLA or CMV assignments 20 times. In a later analysis, co-occurring TCRs were grouped using DBSCAN, with TCRdist sequence similarity added in when clustering inside HLA-allele-positive subsets. Repertoires with fewer than 30,000 or more than 120,000 public chains were left out of co-occurrence clustering, as were about 5 repertoires with anomalous nucleotide sharing. The table comes from immuneACCESS by way of TCRdb, which keeps in-frame sequences with V and J called. Part of the clones is missing from these tables; in studies checked, under half for an unresolved V gene and the rest for unknown reasons. V and J calls and clone size come straight from that table; D and trimming were deduced from the DNA. In this sample the table shows more than 85,000 clones, 83% of which occur a single time. The leading ten clones occupy roughly 6.1% of the sample.

The cohort consisted of 670 or so healthy bone marrow donors. At the time of sampling, all cohort members were nominally healthy, though unrecorded immune exposures were likely present. The donor was CMV seronegative and was included in the group of a few hundred seronegative cohort members. A peripheral blood sample was provided by each donor, and peripheral blood mononuclear cells were used for TCR beta sequencing. Genomic DNA was extracted from the blood cell samples with the Qiagen DNeasy Blood Extraction Kit. Sequencing was performed on PBMCs. The receptor chain draws on TRBV9 and TRBJ2-1, and the D gene may be TRBD2, 7 bases matching. The TCR originated in a man aged 18 to 30 in good health and CMV-seronegative. The nucleotide sequence is given as TGTGCCAGCGTGCGAGGGTTCAAAGGGGGGGGCTCCTACAATGAGCAGTTCTTC. Its protein reads: CASVRGFKGGGSYNEQFF.